A single sample is the source of the 24 T cell receptor beta chains below, sequenced in a study of beta chain features in type 1 diabetes. Expressed TCRB transcripts were sequenced after all isolated RNA was converted to cDNA. Clones were read by immunoSEQ multiplex PCR, and TCRdb kept only the in-frame ones, dropping some. Of about 470,000 clones in the sample, approximately 30% were seen once. Sequenced input: naive CD4+ T cells from blood. These TCRs come from a man younger than 35 in good health.

The chain couples TRBV29-1 to TRBJ2-7; 8 nucleotides align to TRBD1. The CDR3 runs to 14 residues. With 7 bases clipped from V and 0 bases from J, the junction kept 8 bases outside the gene matches. In germline, CDR1 is SQVTM, CDR2 ANQGSEA. This chain's CDR3 is CSATPQGVSYEQYF. Written as DNA, the CDR3 is TGCAGCGCCACGCCACAGGGGGTCTCCTACGAGCAGTACTTC.

The rearrangement joins TRBV15 to TRBJ1-2; D is possibly TRBD1 (5 bases). The CDR3 totals 15 residues. Germline CDR1 LNHNV, CDR2 YYDKDF (reference sequence). V lost 3 bases and J 0 bases, leaving 11 bases between the germline ends. The CDR3 DNA reads TGTGCCACCAGCAGGAGGGGTTCCGCTAACTATGGCTACACCTTC. This sequence encodes CATSRRGSANYGYTF. The variable domain in full, with the rest retrieved from reference TRBV15 and TRBJ1-2, is DAMVIQNPRYQVTQFGKPVTLSCSQTLNHNVMYWYQQKSSQAPKLLFHYYDKDFNNEADTPDNFQSRRPNTSFCFLDIRSPGLGDTAMYLCATSRRGSANYGYTFGSGTRLTVV.

The gene calls are TRBV2 and TRBJ1-5; D is uncertain. V was shortened by 6 bases and J by 7 bases, with 10 bases between the two germline ends. CDR3 length: 12 residues. Germline values: CDR1 SNHLY, CDR2 FYNNEI. The CDR3 sequence: CASSLGWQPQHF. The CDR3 nucleotides are TGTGCCAGCAGCCTAGGCTGGCAGCCCCAGCATTTT.

This rearrangement joins TRBV9 to TRBJ2-6; 7 nucleotides line up with TRBD2. CDR1 and CDR2 from the germline V gene are SGDLS and YYNGEE. The CDR3 contains 17 residues. After removal of 1 base from V and 0 bases from J, the junction contained 4 bases not matched to a gene. The CDR3 sequence: CASSVLGGTSGANVLTF. CDR3 nucleotides: TGTGCCAGCAGCGTACTGGGGGGGACCTCTGGGGCCAACGTCCTGACTTTC.

This clone was found a few times. J is TRBJ2-1 and V is TRBV6-6, with D uncertain. CDR3 length equals 11 residues. CDR1 MNHNY and CDR2 SVGAGI come from the germline V gene (reference sequence). The germline V and J ends were trimmed by 2 bases and 8 bases, with 4 bases remaining between them. CDR3 coding DNA: TGTGCCAGCAGTTACATCTATGAGCAGTTCTTC. Residues: CASSYIYEQFF.

The CDR3 protein is CASSSHSGSTDTQYF. CDR3 DNA sequence: TGTGCCAGCAGCTCCCATAGCGGATCCACAGATACGCAGTATTTT. The V gene is TRBV7-8, the J gene TRBJ2-3, with a weak D call TRBD2 (6 bases). CDR1 and CDR2 (germline): SGHVS, FQNEAQ. CDR3 length equals 15 residues. V lost 4 bases and J 2 bases, leaving 13 bases between the germline ends.

The V call is TRBV4-2, the J call TRBJ2-6; TRBD2 matches at 11 bases. The trim removed 3 bases at V and 4 bases at J, leaving 8 bases unmatched. The CDR3 loop spans 18 amino acids. CDR1 is LGHNA, CDR2 YNFKEQ, per germline. CDR3 sequence (DNA): TGTGCCAGCAGCCAGCTACTAGCGGGAGCTCTGGGGGCCAACGTCCTGACTTTC. This codes for CASSQLLAGALGANVLTF.

The chain joins TRBV7-9 to TRBJ1-3; no reliable D call. The CDR3 totals 14 residues. Germline V gives CDR1 SEHNR, CDR2 FQNEAQ (reference sequence). V was shortened by 5 bases and J by 9 bases, with 17 bases between the two germline ends. The DNA of the CDR3 is TGTGCCAGCAGCCCCAGCGAGGCTGCCGCCACCATATATTTT. This encodes CASSPSEAAATIYF.

This chain links TRBV25-1 with TRBJ1-1; TRBD1 matches 7 bases. Trimming at V came to 6 bases and at J to 1 base, leaving 5 bases not matched to a gene. The CDR3 has 14 amino acids. Germline V gives CDR1 MGHDK, CDR2 SYGVNS. This CDR3 reads CASRLTGRNTEAFF. CDR3 nucleotide sequence: TGTGCCAGCAGGCTGACAGGGAGGAACACTGAAGCTTTCTTT.

V usage is TRBV9 and J usage is TRBJ2-2; D is unclear. The CDR3 has 13 amino acids. Germline V gene lookup returns CDR1 SGDLS and CDR2 YYNGEE. V dropped 1 base and J dropped 0 bases, with 1 base sitting between them. The CDR3, as DNA: TGTGCCAGCAGCGTACCGAACACCGGGGAGCTGTTTTTT. Encoded protein: CASSVPNTGELFF.

This clone has a handful of counts. The chain carries TRBV30 and TRBJ2-1; 8 bases map to TRBD2. The CDR3 totals 18 residues. Germline CDR1 GTSNPN, CDR2 SVGIG (reference sequence). V was clipped by 3 bases and J by 0 bases; unmatched bases: 13. The CDR3 sequence is CAWSPRGLGLASYNEQFF. The CDR3 bases are TGTGCCTGGAGCCCACGGGGCCTTGGACTAGCCTCCTACAATGAGCAGTTCTTC.

The V call is TRBV13, the J call TRBJ2-3, with D uncertain. The length of the CDR3 is 14 residues. The V end was cut by 2 bases, the J end by 5 bases, with 11 bases between. The germline gives CDR1 PRHDT, CDR2 FYEKMQ (reference sequence). CDR3 amino acids: CASSLQSIRDTQYF. Here the CDR3 DNA reads TGTGCCAGCAGCTTACAGTCCATCAGAGATACGCAGTATTTT.

This clone has only a few counts. The chain recombines TRBV29-1 with TRBJ1-1; D gene unclear. The CDR3 length is 13 residues. CDR1 and CDR2 from the germline V gene are SQVTM and ANQGSEA. Trimming took off 2 bases at V and 4 bases at J, with 11 bases between the two ends. CDR3 residues: CSVERLGGTEAFF. The CDR3 nucleotides read TGCAGCGTTGAACGGCTGGGAGGCACTGAAGCTTTCTTT.

The chain combines TRBV5-4 with TRBJ2-7; D unclear. Trimming took 0 bases from V and 2 from J, leaving 6 bases between them. CDR3 length: 13 residues. Germline values: CDR1 SGHNT, CDR2 YYREEE (reference sequence). In DNA form, the CDR3 reads TGTGCCAGCAGCTTGGCCGGAACCTACGAGCAGTACTTC. Its protein is CASSLAGTYEQYF.

A few counts support this clone. The chain couples TRBV29-1 to TRBJ1-1; D gene unclear. V lost 5 bases, J lost 1 base, and 8 bases lay in between. The CDR3 has 12 amino acids. The germline V gene encodes CDR1 SQVTM and CDR2 ANQGSEA. The CDR3 spells CSVSRTNTEAFF. The CDR3 nucleotides read TGCAGCGTTTCCAGAACGAACACTGAAGCTTTCTTT.

This clone has a handful of counts. The rearrangement joins TRBV30 to TRBJ2-1, with 10 bases aligning to TRBD2. Germline V gives CDR1 GTSNPN, CDR2 SVGIG (reference sequence). V gave up 2 bases and J gave up 9 bases; unmatched junction bases: 7. The CDR3 loop spans 14 amino acids. The CDR3 reads CAWSISGRGVEQFF. CDR3 DNA: TGTGCCTGGAGTATCAGCGGGAGGGGAGTTGAGCAGTTCTTC.

This sequence joins TRBV6-5 and TRBJ1-2; D is ambiguous. This CDR3 has 14 amino acids. Trimming cost V 4 bases and J 2 bases, with 11 bases left between them. Germline CDR1 MNHEY, CDR2 SVGAGI. This CDR3 is CASSFNSENYGYTF. The CDR3, as DNA: TGTGCCAGCAGTTTTAACAGCGAAAACTATGGCTACACCTTC.

The rearrangement links TRBV2 to TRBJ1-2; 7 bases are a match to TRBD1. Losses at the gene ends were 6 bases for V and 4 bases for J; bases not matched to a gene: 8. Germline V CDR1 and CDR2: SNHLY, FYNNEI. The CDR3 extends over 14 amino acids. CDR3 DNA: TGTGCCAGCAGGTGGGGACAGTTGTCCTATGGCTACACCTTC. Encoded protein: CASRWGQLSYGYTF.

The chain joins TRBV28 to TRBJ2-4; a possible D gene is TRBD1 (5 bases). The CDR3 covers 15 residues. The V gene lost 6 bases and the J gene lost 4 bases, with 16 bases spanning the gap. CDR1 is MDHEN, CDR2 SYDVKM, per germline. The CDR3 spells CASRPPPRGKNIQYF. The CDR3 DNA reads TGTGCCAGCAGACCTCCCCCAAGGGGAAAAAACATTCAGTACTTC.

The J gene is TRBJ2-1, the V gene TRBV6-6; the D gene is possibly TRBD2 (6 bases). This CDR3 comprises 14 residues. Trimming stripped 6 bases from V and 4 bases from J, with 13 bases between. Germline V gene lookup returns CDR1 MNHNY and CDR2 SVGAGI (reference sequence). The CDR3 sequence: CASRSSGGYNEQFF. The CDR3 nucleotides read TGTGCCAGCAGGAGTAGCGGAGGTTACAATGAGCAGTTCTTC.

The V and J genes are TRBV4-3 and TRBJ2-3; 7 bases agree with TRBD1. After removal of 4 bases from V and 3 bases from J, the junction contained 13 bases not matched to a gene. CDR3 length: 17 amino acids. CDR1 and CDR2 from the germline V gene are LGHNA and YSLEER. The CDR3 loop is CASSLQTQGERTDTQYF. DNA of the CDR3: TGCGCCAGCAGCCTCCAGACCCAGGGGGAGAGGACAGATACGCAGTATTTT.

This clone was seen a handful of times. The chain links TRBV29-1 to TRBJ2-5; D is ambiguous. Germline CDR1 SQVTM, CDR2 ANQGSEA. The CDR3 contains 12 residues. V was pared by 2 bases and J by 2 bases, with 6 bases between. The CDR3 DNA follows: TGCAGCGTTGAACAGAGACAAGAGACCCAGTACTTC. It translates to CSVEQRQETQYF.

The CDR3 nucleotides are TGCAGCGTTGTGGGGCCGGGACCTGAAGCTTTCTTT. This translates into CSVVGPGPEAFF. The V and J genes are TRBV29-1 and TRBJ1-1; perhaps TRBD1 as D (5 bases). The CDR3 runs to 12 residues. CDR1 is SQVTM, CDR2 ANQGSEA, per germline. Trimming took off 4 bases at V and 6 bases at J, with 12 bases between the two ends.

This clone was seen only a few times. CDR3 nucleotides: TGCAGCGTTGGCGTCGCCCGCTACGAGCAGTACTTC. Encoded protein: CSVGVARYEQYF. The chain has TRBV29-1 and TRBJ2-7; the D is unclear. The CDR3 length is 12 residues. Germline CDR1 SQVTM, CDR2 ANQGSEA. V lost 4 bases and J 3 bases, leaving 10 bases between the germline ends.